The clone carrying this T cell receptor (beta chain) appeared many times. Its antigen is unidentified. The data belong to a study of T cells in Graves' hyperthyroidism and ophthalmopathy. Diagnosing involved the use of clinical symptoms, serum thyroxine and TRAb, thyroid ultrasound and orbital computed tomography. The PBMCs studied were ones that came from 10 ml fresh peripheral blood. Study results and limitations: The majority of expanded thyroid clonotypes above 0.001 also appeared in blood.

This CDR3 is built from 14 residues. V was cut by 1 base and J by 1 base, with 8 bases left in between. CDR1 is SGHTA, CDR2 FQGNSA, per germline. Amplification targeted TCR beta CDR3 regions from RNA transcripts. The HTBI primer set was used in a first-round RT-PCR of the TCR CDR3. TCRdb re-derived calls from the multiplex PCR reads in MiXCR, one entry per CDR3 protein. The sample consists of 600,000 to 700,000 distinct CDR3 sequences, around 15% of them appearing once. Sequencing was performed on blood. The J gene is TRBJ2-7, the V gene TRBV7-2; D is unresolved. This TCR came from a woman aged 40 to 49 with Graves' ophthalmopathy. This CDR3 is CASSLEVSSYEQYF. The CDR3 DNA reads TGTGCCAGCAGCTTAGAGGTTTCGTCCTACGAGCAGTACTTC.